This T cell receptor (beta chain) was observed in a study of control samples from healthy donors and cancer patients. This clone was detected only once. Generated by immunoSEQ multiplex PCR, the TCRdb table keeps only in-frame clones and is missing some. This sample has around 130,000 clones, with around nine tenths found just once. The CDR3 is made up of 15 amino acids. Germline V gene sequence: CDR1 SGHKS, CDR2 YYEKEE (reference sequence). The ends were cut back, 0 bases at V and 5 bases at J, with 14 bases in the middle. The receptor was derived from a young man in good health. Sequencing input: blood. The chain uses TRBV5-5 and TRBJ1-1, with unresolved D. CDR3 DNA sequence: TGTGCCAGCAGCTTGGGGGTAATGGGGAGGACTGAAGCTTTCTTT. Protein: CASSLGVMGRTEAFF.